One and the same sample provided the 10 T cell receptor beta chains below, sequenced in a study of CXCR3-negative and CXCR3-positive naive CD8 T cells. General observations from the study: CXCR3-positive naive cells carried more hydrophobic TRB CDR3s than CXCR3-negative naive cells did.

Their antigens remain unidentified. The TRB libraries of cDNA were built by UMI-labeled 5' RACE. Each CDR3 protein gets one entry in TCRdb, which reprocessed the 5' RACE reads and gives no DNA. The specimen's table records about 57,000 distinct CDR3 sequences. Material for sequencing was naive CXCR3+ CD8+ T cells from blood. The sample's subset: CD45RO-CCR7+CD27+CD95- naive CD8+ T cells expressing CXCR3 (TNR3+). These receptors were obtained from a human donor in good health. Some clones in this sample may be carry-over from other donors' samples.

The gene calls are TRBV5-1 and TRBJ2-1. CDR3 size: 12 residues. From germline, CDR1 is SGHRS and CDR2 YFSETQ. CDR3 region: CASSFLGNEQFF.

The chain uses TRBV4-3 and TRBJ2-6; the D call from TCRdb, TRBD2, cannot be confirmed without DNA. The CDR3 is made up of 16 amino acids. Germline V gene lookup returns CDR1 LGHNA and CDR2 YSLEER. The CDR3 here is CASSQGAGSGANVLTF.

The J gene is TRBJ2-5, the V gene TRBV7-9; absent DNA, TCRdb's TRBD2 call cannot be checked. In germline, CDR1 is SEHNR, CDR2 FQNEAQ (reference sequence). There are 16 residues in the CDR3. The CDR3 is CASSISPGLAEETQYF.

J is TRBJ2-6 and V is TRBV29-1. Per the germline V gene, CDR1 is SQVTM and CDR2 is ANQGSEA. The CDR3 has 18 amino acids. The chain's CDR3 is CSVEESVTRRSGANVLTF.

V gene TRBV4-1 combines with J gene TRBJ2-1; no DNA is available, so the TRBD2 call from TCRdb remains unchecked. The CDR3 extends over 17 amino acids. In germline, CDR1 is MGHRA, CDR2 YSYEKL. The CDR3 loop reads CASSQAGLAGYFDEQFF.

CDR3 residues: CSARVRGRRTGELFF. The J gene is TRBJ2-2, the V gene TRBV20-1; the TRBD1 assignment by TCRdb is unverifiable without DNA. Germline values: CDR1 DFQATT, CDR2 SNEGSKA (reference sequence). CDR3 length: 15 amino acids.

This rearrangement joins TRBV20-1 to TRBJ2-3; checking the TCRdb D call of TRBD1 is not possible without DNA. The CDR3 length is 13 residues. Germline V gives CDR1 DFQATT, CDR2 SNEGSKA (reference sequence). CDR3 in amino acids: CSARAGGADTQYF.

The rearrangement links TRBV20-1 to TRBJ1-3; TCRdb picks TRBD1, but there is no DNA to check that call. CDR3 size: 15 residues. CDR1 DFQATT and CDR2 SNEGSKA come from the germline V gene (reference sequence). This CDR3 reads CSAKPDRESGNTIYF.

The rearrangement joins TRBV28 to TRBJ1-5; TCRdb picks TRBD1, but there is no DNA to check that call. Germline-derived CDR1 and CDR2 are MDHEN and SYDVKM. The CDR3 totals 16 residues. The CDR3 sequence is CASSFGQAGVSQPQHF.

The rearrangement uses TRBV29-1 and TRBJ2-1. From germline, CDR1 is SQVTM and CDR2 ANQGSEA. CDR3 length: 14 residues. This CDR3 reads CSVEDRSPYNEQFF.